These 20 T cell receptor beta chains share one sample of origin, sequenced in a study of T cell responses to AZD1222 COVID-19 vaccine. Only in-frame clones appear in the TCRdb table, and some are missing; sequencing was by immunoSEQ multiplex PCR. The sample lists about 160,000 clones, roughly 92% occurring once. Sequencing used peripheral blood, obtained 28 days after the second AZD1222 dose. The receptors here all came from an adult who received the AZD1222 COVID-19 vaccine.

The CDR3 nucleotides are TGTGCCTGGAGTGTATATGAGAAAGCTTTCTTT. This translates into CAWSVYEKAFF. The chain links TRBV30 to TRBJ1-1; D gene unclear. CDR3 length equals 11 residues. In germline, CDR1 is GTSNPN, CDR2 SVGIG (reference sequence). V lost 0 bases, J lost 9 bases, and 8 bases lay in between.

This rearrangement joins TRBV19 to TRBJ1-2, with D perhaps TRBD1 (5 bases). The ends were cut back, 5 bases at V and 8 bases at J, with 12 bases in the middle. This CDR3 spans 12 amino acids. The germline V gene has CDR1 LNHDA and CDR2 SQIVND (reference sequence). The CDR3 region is CASSADSSGYTF. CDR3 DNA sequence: TGTGCCAGTAGTGCCGACAGTTCCGGCTACACCTTC.

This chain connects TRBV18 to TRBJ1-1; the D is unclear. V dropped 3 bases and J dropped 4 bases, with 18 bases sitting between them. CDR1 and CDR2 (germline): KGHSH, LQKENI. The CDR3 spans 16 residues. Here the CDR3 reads CASSPRAVGASTEAFF. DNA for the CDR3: TGTGCCAGCTCACCTAGGGCAGTGGGAGCCTCCACTGAAGCTTTCTTT.

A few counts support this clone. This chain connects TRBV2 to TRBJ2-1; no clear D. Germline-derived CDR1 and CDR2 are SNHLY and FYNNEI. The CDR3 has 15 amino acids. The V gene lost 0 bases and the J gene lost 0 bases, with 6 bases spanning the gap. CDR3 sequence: CASSEAQASYNEQFF. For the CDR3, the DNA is TGTGCCAGCAGTGAAGCGCAGGCCTCCTACAATGAGCAGTTCTTC.

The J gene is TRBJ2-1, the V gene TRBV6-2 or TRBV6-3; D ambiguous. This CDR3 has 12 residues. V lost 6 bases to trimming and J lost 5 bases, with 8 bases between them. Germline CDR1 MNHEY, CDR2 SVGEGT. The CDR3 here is CASSKLHNEQFF. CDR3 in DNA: TGTGCCAGCAGCAAACTCCACAATGAGCAGTTCTTC.

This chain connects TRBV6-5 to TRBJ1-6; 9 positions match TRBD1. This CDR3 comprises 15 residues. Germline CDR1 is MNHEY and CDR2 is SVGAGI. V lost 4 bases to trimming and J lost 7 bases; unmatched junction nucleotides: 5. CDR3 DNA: TGTGCCAGCAGTTCCCCGGACAGGGGAAATTCACCCCTCCACTTT. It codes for CASSSPDRGNSPLHF.

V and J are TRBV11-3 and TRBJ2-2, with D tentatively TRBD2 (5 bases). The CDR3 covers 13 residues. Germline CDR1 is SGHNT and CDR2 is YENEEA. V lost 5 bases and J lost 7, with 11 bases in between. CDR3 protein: CASSPARVGELFF. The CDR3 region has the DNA TGTGCCAGCAGCCCTGCGCGGGTCGGGGAGCTGTTTTTT.

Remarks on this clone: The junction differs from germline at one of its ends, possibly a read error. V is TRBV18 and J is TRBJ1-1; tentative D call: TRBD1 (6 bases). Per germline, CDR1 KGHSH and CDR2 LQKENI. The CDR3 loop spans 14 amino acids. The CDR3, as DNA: TGTGCCAGCTCACAGGGCCAGGGGAACTCTGAAGCTTTCTTT. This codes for CASSQGQGNSEAFF.

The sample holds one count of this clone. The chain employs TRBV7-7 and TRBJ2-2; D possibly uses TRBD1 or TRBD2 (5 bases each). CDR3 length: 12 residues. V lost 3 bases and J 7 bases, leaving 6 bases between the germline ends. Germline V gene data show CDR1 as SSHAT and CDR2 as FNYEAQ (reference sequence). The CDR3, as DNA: TGTGCCAGCAGCTTGGGGGTCGGGGAGCTGTTTTTT. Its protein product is CASSLGVGELFF. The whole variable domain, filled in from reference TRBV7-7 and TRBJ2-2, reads GAGVSQSPRYKVTKRGQDVTLRCDPISSHATLYWYQQALGQGPEFLTYFNYEAQPDKSGLPSDRFSAERPEGSISTLTIQRTEQRDSAMYRCASSLGVGELFFGEGSRLTVL.

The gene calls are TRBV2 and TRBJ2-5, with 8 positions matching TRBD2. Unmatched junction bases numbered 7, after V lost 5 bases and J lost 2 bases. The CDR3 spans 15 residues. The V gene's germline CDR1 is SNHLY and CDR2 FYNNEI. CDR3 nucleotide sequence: TGTGCCAGCAGTATTCTAGCGGGTATTCAAGAGACCCAGTACTTC. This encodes CASSILAGIQETQYF. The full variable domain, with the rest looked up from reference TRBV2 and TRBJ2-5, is EPEVTQTPSHQVTQMGQEVILRCVPISNHLYFYWYRQILGQKVEFLVSFYNNEISEKSEIFDDQFSVERPDGSNFTLKIRSTKLEDSAMYFCASSILAGIQETQYFGPGTRLLVL.

CDR3 in amino acids: CASSLRWTSGTPGGEQYF. The CDR3, as DNA: TGTGCCAGCAGCTTACGATGGACTAGCGGGACCCCCGGGGGCGAGCAGTACTTC. The chain couples TRBV7-2 to TRBJ2-7, with 12 bases fitting TRBD2. V dropped 2 bases and J dropped 6; count of bases not matched to a gene: 14. Looked up from germline, CDR1 is SGHTA and CDR2 is FQGNSA. The CDR3 runs to 18 residues. Full variable domain (missing parts from reference TRBV7-2 and TRBJ2-7): GAGVSQSPSNKVTEKGKDVELRCDPISGHTALYWYRQSLGQGLEFLIYFQGNSAPDKSGLPSDRFSAERTGGSVSTLTIQRTQQEDSAVYLCASSLRWTSGTPGGEQYFGPGTRLTVT.

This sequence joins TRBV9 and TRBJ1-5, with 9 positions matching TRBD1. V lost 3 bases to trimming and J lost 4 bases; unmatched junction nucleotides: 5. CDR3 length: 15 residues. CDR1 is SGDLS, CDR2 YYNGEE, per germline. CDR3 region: CASSAGTGKNQPQHF. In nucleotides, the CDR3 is TGTGCCAGCAGCGCCGGGACAGGGAAAAATCAGCCCCAGCATTTT. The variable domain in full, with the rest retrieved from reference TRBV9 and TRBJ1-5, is DSGVTQTPKHLITATGQRVTLRCSPRSGDLSVYWYQQSLDQGLQFLIQYYNGEERAKGNILERFSAQQFPDLHSELNLSSLELGDSALYFCASSAGTGKNQPQHFGDGTRLSIL.

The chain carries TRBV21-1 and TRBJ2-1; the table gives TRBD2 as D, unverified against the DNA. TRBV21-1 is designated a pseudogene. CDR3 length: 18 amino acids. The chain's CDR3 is CASIYRRVLTDKYNEQFF. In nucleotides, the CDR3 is TGTGCCAGCATCTACCGGAGGGTTTTGACGGATAAGTACAATGAGCAGTTCTTC.

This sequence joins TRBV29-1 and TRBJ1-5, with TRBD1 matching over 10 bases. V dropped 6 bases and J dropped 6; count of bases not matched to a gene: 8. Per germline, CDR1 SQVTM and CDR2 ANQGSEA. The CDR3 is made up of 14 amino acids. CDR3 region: CSVGQGGVGQPQHF. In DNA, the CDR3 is TGCAGCGTCGGACAGGGGGGAGTAGGTCAGCCCCAGCATTTT.

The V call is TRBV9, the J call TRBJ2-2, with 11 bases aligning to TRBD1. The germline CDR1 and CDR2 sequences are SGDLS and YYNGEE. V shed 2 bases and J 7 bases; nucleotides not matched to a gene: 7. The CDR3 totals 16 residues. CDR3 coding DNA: TGTGCCAGCAGCGTGGGGTGGACAGGGGGCGTCGGGGAGCTGTTTTTT. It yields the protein CASSVGWTGGVGELFF.

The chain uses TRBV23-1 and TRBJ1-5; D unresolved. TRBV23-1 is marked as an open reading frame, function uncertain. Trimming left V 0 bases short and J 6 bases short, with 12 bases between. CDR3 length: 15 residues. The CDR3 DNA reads TGCGCCAGCAGTCAATCACAGTTAATCGGTCAGCCCCAGCATTTT. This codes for CASSQSQLIGQPQHF.

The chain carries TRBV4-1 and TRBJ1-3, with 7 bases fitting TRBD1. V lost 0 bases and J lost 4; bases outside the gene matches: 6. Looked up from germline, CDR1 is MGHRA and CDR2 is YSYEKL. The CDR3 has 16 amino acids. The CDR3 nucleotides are TGCGCCAGCAGCCAAGATAGCAGGGGGTACGGAAACACCATATATTTT. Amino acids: CASSQDSRGYGNTIYF.

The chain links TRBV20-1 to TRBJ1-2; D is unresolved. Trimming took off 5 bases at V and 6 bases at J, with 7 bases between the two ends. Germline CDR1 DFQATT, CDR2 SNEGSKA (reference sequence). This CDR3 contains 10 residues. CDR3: CSARDHGYTF. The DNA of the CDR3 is TGCAGTGCTCGTGATCATGGCTACACCTTC.

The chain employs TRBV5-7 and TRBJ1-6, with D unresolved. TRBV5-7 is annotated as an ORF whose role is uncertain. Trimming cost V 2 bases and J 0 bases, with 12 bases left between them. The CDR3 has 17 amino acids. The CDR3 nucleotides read TGTGCCAGCAGCTTTAGTGGCTCGAGCTCCTATAATTCACCCCTCCACTTT. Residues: CASSFSGSSSYNSPLHF.

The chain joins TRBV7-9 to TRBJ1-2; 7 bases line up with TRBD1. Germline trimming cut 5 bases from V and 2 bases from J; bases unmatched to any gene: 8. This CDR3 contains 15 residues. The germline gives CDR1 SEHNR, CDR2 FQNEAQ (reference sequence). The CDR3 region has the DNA TGTGCCAGCAGCCCCCGGGACAGAGCCAACTATGGCTACACCTTC. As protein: CASSPRDRANYGYTF. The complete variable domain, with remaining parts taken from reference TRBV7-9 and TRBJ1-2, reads DTGVSQNPRHKITKRGQNVTFRCDPISEHNRLYWYRQTLGQGPEFLTYFQNEAQLEKSRLLSDRFSAERPKGSFSTLEIQRTEQGDSAMYLCASSPRDRANYGYTFGSGTRLTVV.